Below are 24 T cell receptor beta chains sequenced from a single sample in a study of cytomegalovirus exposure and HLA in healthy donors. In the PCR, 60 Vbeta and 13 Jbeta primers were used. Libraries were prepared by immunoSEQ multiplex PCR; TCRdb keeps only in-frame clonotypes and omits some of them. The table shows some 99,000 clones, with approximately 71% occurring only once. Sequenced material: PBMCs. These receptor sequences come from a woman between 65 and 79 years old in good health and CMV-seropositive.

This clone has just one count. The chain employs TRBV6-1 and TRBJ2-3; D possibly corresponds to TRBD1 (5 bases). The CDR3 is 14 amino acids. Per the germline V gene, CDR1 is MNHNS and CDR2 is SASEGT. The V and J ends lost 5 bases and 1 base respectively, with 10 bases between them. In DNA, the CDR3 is TGTGCCAGCAGTATGCAGGGTGGCACAGATACGCAGTATTTT. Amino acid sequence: CASSMQGGTDTQYF.

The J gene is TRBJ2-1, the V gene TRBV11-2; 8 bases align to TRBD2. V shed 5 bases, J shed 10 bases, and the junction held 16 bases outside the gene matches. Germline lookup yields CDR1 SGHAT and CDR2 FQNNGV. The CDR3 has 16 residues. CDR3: CASSQGTSSGTGEQFF. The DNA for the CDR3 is TGTGCCAGCAGCCAAGGGACTAGTTCGGGAACAGGAGAGCAGTTCTTC.

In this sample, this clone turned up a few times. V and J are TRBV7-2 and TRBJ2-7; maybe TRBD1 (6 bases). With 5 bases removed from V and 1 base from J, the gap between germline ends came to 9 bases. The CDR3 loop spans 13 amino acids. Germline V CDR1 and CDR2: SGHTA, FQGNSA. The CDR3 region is CASSIGQSYEQYF. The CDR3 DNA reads TGTGCCAGCAGCATAGGACAGTCCTACGAGCAGTACTTC.

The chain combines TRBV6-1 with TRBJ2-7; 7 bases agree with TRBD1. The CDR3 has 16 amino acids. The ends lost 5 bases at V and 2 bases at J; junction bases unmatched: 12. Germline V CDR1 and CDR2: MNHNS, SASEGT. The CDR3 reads CASSKGQTGPAYEQYF. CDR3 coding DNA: TGTGCCAGCAGTAAAGGCCAGACAGGGCCCGCCTACGAGCAGTACTTC.

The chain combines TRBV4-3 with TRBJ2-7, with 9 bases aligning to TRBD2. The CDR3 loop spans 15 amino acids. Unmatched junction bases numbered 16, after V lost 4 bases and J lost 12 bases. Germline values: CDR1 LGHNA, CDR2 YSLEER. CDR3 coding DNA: TGCGCCAGCAGCCTCAACCGAGCGGGGGGCCTCACCTTGTACTTC. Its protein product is CASSLNRAGGLTLYF.

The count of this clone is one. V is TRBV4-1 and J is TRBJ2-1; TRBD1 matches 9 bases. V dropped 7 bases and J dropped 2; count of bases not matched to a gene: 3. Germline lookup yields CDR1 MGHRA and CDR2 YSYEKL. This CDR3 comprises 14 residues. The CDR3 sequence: CASTTGGPYNEQFF. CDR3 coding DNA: TGCGCCAGCACAACAGGGGGCCCCTACAATGAGCAGTTCTTC.

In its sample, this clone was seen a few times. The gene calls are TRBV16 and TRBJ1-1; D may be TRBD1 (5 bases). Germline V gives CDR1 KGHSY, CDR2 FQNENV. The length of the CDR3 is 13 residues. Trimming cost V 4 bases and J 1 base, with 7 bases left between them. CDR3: CASSLGGNTEAFF. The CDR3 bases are TGTGCCAGCAGCCTGGGGGGGAACACTGAAGCTTTCTTT.

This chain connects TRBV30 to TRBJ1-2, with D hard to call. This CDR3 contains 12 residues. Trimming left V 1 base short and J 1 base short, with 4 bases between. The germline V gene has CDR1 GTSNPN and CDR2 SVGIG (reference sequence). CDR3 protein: CAWSGGNYGYTF. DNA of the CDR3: TGTGCCTGGAGTGGCGGTAACTATGGCTACACCTTC.

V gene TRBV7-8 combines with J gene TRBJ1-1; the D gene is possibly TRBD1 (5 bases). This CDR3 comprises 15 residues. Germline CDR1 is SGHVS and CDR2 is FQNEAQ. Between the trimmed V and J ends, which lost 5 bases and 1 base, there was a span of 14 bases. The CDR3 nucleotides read TGTGCCAGCAGCCTATACCGGGGGGGGAACACTGAAGCTTTCTTT. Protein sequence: CASSLYRGGNTEAFF.

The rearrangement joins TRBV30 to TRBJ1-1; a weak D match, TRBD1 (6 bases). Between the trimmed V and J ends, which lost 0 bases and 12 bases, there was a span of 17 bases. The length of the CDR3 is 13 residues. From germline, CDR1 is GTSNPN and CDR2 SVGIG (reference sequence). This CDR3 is CAWSVGGQGKTFF. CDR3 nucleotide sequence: TGTGCCTGGAGTGTGGGGGGGCAGGGTAAGACTTTCTTT.

The CDR3 protein is CATSKTGYEQYF. In nucleotides, the CDR3 is TGTGCCACCAGCAAGACTGGTTACGAGCAGTACTTC. The J gene is TRBJ2-7, the V gene TRBV15; unclear D gene. The CDR3 has 12 residues. The V gene lost 4 bases and the J gene lost 4 bases, with 8 bases spanning the gap. Germline CDR1 LNHNV, CDR2 YYDKDF (reference sequence).

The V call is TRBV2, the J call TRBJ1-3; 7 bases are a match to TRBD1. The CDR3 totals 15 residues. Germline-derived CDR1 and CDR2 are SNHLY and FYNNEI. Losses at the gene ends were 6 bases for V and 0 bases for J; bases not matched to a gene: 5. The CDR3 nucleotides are TGTGCCAGCAGAATCGGGACAGTCTCTGGAAACACCATATATTTT. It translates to CASRIGTVSGNTIYF.

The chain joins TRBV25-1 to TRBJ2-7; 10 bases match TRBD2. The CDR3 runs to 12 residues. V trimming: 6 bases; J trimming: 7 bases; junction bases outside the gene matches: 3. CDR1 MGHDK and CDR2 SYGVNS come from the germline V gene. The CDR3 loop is CASRAGGGEQYF. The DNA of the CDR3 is TGTGCCAGCAGAGCGGGGGGGGGTGAGCAGTACTTC.

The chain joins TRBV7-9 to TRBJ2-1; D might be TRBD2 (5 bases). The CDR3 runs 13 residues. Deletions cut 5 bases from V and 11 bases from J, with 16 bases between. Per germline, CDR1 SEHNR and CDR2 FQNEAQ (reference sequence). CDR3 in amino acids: CASSPLGGPQQFF. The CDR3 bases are TGTGCCAGCAGCCCCTTGGGCGGGCCCCAGCAGTTCTTC.

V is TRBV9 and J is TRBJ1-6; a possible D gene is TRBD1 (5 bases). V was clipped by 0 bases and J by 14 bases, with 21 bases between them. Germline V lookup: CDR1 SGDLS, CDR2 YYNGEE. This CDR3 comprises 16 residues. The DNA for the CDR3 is TGTGCCAGCAGCGTAGATTATAGGGGCGGAGCTGGAACCCTCCACTTT. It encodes CASSVDYRGGAGTLHF.

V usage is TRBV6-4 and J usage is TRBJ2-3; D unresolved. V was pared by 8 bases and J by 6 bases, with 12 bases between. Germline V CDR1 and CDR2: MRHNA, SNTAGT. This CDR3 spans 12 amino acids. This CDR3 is CASSPNGDTQYF. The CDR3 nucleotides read TGTGCCAGCTCGCCTAACGGGGATACGCAGTATTTT.

The CDR3 nucleotides are TGCAGCGCCAGTCGGGGGGCTAGCTACAATGAGCAGTTCTTC. It encodes CSASRGASYNEQFF. The chain links TRBV29-1 to TRBJ2-1; a possible D gene is TRBD2 (7 bases). Trimming removed 7 bases at V and 3 bases at J, with 16 bases between. Germline loops: CDR1 SQVTM, CDR2 ANQGSEA. The CDR3 sequence is 14 residues long.

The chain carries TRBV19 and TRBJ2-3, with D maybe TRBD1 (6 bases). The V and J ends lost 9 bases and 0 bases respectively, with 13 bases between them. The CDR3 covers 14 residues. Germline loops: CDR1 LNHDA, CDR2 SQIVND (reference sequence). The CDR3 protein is CASRTDPSTDTQYF. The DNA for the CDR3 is TGTGCCAGCAGGACAGACCCCAGCACAGATACGCAGTATTTT.

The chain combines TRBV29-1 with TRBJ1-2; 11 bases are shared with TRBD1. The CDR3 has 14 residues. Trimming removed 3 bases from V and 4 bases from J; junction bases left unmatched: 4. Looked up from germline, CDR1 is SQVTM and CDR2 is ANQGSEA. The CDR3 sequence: CSVEGTGGIYGYTF. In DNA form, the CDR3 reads TGCAGCGTTGAGGGGACAGGGGGTATCTATGGCTACACCTTC.

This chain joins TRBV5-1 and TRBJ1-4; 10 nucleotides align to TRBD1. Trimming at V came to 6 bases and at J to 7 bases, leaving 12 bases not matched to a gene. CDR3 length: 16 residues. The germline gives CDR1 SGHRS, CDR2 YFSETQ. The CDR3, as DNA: TGCGCCAGCACCCTCGGTTCGGGGACAGGGGCTGAAAAACTGTTTTTT. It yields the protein CASTLGSGTGAEKLFF.

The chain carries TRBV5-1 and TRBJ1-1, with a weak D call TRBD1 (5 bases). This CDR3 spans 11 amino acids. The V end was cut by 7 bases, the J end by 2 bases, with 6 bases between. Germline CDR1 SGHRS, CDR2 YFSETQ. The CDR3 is CASGANTEAFF. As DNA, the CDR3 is TGCGCCAGCGGGGCAAACACTGAAGCTTTCTTT.

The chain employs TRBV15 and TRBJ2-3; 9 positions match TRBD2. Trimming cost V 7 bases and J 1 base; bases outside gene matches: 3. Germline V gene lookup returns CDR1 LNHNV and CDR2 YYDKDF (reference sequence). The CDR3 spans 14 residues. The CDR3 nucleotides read TGTGCCACCACCCCTAGCGGGGGCACAGATACGCAGTATTTT. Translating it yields CATTPSGGTDTQYF.

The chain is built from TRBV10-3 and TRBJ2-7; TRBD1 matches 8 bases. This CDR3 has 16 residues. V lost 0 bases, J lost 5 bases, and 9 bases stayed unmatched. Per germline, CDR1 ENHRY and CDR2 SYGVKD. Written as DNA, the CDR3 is TGTGCCATCAGTGAGTCCGGTGGACAGGGCGTTAACGAGCAGTACTTC. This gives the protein CAISESGGQGVNEQYF.

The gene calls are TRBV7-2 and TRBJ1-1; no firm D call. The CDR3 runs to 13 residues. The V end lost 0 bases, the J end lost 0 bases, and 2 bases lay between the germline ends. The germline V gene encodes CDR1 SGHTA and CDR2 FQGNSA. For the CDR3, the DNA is TGTGCCAGCAGCTTAGCCATGAACACTGAAGCTTTCTTT. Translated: CASSLAMNTEAFF.